These 32 T cell receptor beta chains share one sample of origin, sequenced in a study of cytomegalovirus exposure and HLA in healthy donors. The PCR used 60 Vbeta and 13 Jbeta primers. Data came from immunoSEQ multiplex PCR; TCRdb stores just in-frame clones and leaves some out. Here the sample spans fewer than 95,000 clones, over 55% being singletons. Sequenced sample: PBMCs. The receptors originated from a woman between 45 and 60 years old in good health and CMV-seropositive.

The chain carries TRBV27 and TRBJ2-7, with D possibly TRBD1 on 7 matching bases. The CDR3 covers 14 residues. V lost 4 bases and J lost 2, with 12 bases in between. The germline V gene has CDR1 MNHEY and CDR2 SMNVEV (reference sequence). The CDR3 region is CASSSPGGTYEQYF. In DNA form, the CDR3 reads TGTGCCAGCAGTTCACCAGGGGGGACCTACGAGCAGTACTTC.

The rearrangement joins TRBV5-4 to TRBJ2-3; D gene unclear. This CDR3 is built from 15 residues. Deletions cut 0 bases from V and 0 bases from J, with 8 bases between. Germline CDR1 is SGHNT and CDR2 is YYREEE (reference sequence). CDR3 residues: CASSLELASTDTQYF. The CDR3 DNA reads as TGTGCCAGCAGCTTGGAACTTGCTAGCACAGATACGCAGTATTTT.

This clone was seen more than once but under ten times. This chain connects TRBV19 to TRBJ2-6; D might be TRBD2 (5 bases). The CDR3 covers 16 residues. Trimming shortened V by 7 bases and J by 0 bases, and 13 bases separated the two germline ends. Germline V gives CDR1 LNHDA, CDR2 SQIVND (reference sequence). CDR3 nucleotide sequence: TGTGCCAGTACTACTGGACTGTACTCTGGGGCCAACGTCCTGACTTTC. It is translated as CASTTGLYSGANVLTF.

The chain couples TRBV28 to TRBJ2-7; possibly TRBD2 for D (6 bases). Germline V gene data show CDR1 as MDHEN and CDR2 as SYDVKM. The ends were cut back, 5 bases at V and 1 base at J, with 15 bases in the middle. There are 15 residues in the CDR3. The CDR3: CASSPGASGSYEQYF. The DNA of the CDR3 is TGTGCCAGCAGTCCGGGAGCGAGTGGTTCCTACGAGCAGTACTTC.

The chain uses TRBV28 and TRBJ2-7, with 9 bases that match TRBD1. This CDR3 has 15 amino acids. The V and J ends lost 4 bases and 3 bases, in that order; junction bases with no gene match: 7. Germline-derived CDR1 and CDR2 are MDHEN and SYDVKM. In DNA form, the CDR3 reads TGTGCCAGCAGTTCCTCTTTGACAGGGGGCTACGAGCAGTACTTC. This codes for CASSSSLTGGYEQYF. Variable domain in full (rest from reference TRBV28 and TRBJ2-7): DVKVTQSSRYLVKRTGEKVFLECVQDMDHENMFWYRQDPGLGLRLIYFSYDVKMKEKGDIPEGYSVSREKKERFSLILESASTNQTSMYLCASSSSLTGGYEQYFGPGTRLTVT.

This clone was picked up a small number of times. CDR3 sequence: CTGQSVSETQYF. The CDR3 bases are TGTACGGGACAGTCGGTGTCGGAGACCCAGTACTTC. The chain uses TRBV7-9 and TRBJ2-5; TRBD1 aligns across 7 bases. The CDR3 length is 12 residues. Germline values: CDR1 SEHNR, CDR2 FQNEAQ (reference sequence).

The J gene is TRBJ1-5, the V gene TRBV5-1, with D possibly matching TRBD1 (5 bases). The CDR3 covers 15 residues. The V end lost 0 bases, the J end lost 3 bases, and 10 bases lay between the germline ends. CDR1 is SGHRS and CDR2 is YFSETQ in the germline V gene. The CDR3 DNA reads as TGCGCCAGCAGCTTGGACGGGGGAGTCAATCAGCCCCAGCATTTT. Protein product: CASSLDGGVNQPQHF.

This clone has more than one count but fewer than ten. The V gene is TRBV28, the J gene TRBJ1-2, with D unresolved. The CDR3 length is 15 residues. Germline CDR1 reads MDHEN; CDR2 reads SYDVKM. V was shortened by 6 bases and J by 0 bases, with 14 bases between the two germline ends. CDR3 in DNA: TGTGCCAGCAGCCCAGGAGGCCCCCCTAACTATGGCTACACCTTC. Translation: CASSPGGPPNYGYTF.

The chain carries TRBV10-3 and TRBJ1-2; TRBD1 matches 11 bases. The V gene end was trimmed by 10 bases and the J gene end by 6 bases; junction bases not matched to a gene: 4. The CDR3 is made up of 12 amino acids. Germline loops: CDR1 ENHRY, CDR2 SYGVKD. DNA of the CDR3: TGTGCCACCCGGGGACAGGGGGATGGCTACACCTTC. Protein: CATRGQGDGYTF.

V and J are TRBV7-9 and TRBJ1-1, with D perhaps TRBD1 (5 bases). The CDR3 length is 15 residues. V was shortened by 5 bases and J by 2 bases, with 15 bases between the two germline ends. Germline values: CDR1 SEHNR, CDR2 FQNEAQ (reference sequence). CDR3 in DNA: TGTGCCAGCAGCGGCAGACAGAGTGTAAACACTGAAGCTTTCTTT. Residues: CASSGRQSVNTEAFF.

CDR3 region: CASSLRGANVLTF. CDR3 sequence (DNA): TGTGCCAGCAGTTTGAGGGGGGCCAACGTCCTGACTTTC. This rearrangement joins TRBV28 to TRBJ2-6; D is uncertain. The V gene's germline CDR1 is MDHEN and CDR2 SYDVKM. The CDR3 loop spans 13 amino acids. With 3 bases removed from V and 4 bases from J, the gap between germline ends came to 4 bases.

V is TRBV5-1 and J is TRBJ1-4; D is uncertain. Germline V gives CDR1 SGHRS, CDR2 YFSETQ. V lost 0 bases and J lost 2, with 14 bases in between. This CDR3 is 17 amino acids long. The CDR3 nucleotides read TGCGCCAGCAGCTTGGCCCCCCCGGTTGCTACTAATGAAAAACTGTTTTTT. Its protein is CASSLAPPVATNEKLFF.

The rearrangement uses TRBV5-5 and TRBJ1-5, with a weak D call TRBD1 (5 bases). The V gene's germline CDR1 is SGHKS and CDR2 YYEKEE (reference sequence). V lost 3 bases and J lost 6, with 10 bases in between. The CDR3 has 13 amino acids. The CDR3 here is CASSSETVQPQHF. The CDR3 coding sequence is TGTGCCAGCAGCTCGGAGACAGTTCAGCCCCAGCATTTT.

J is TRBJ1-2 and V is TRBV11-2; 8 nucleotides agree with TRBD1. CDR3 length: 14 residues. Germline CDR1 and CDR2: SGHAT and FQNNGV. J was trimmed by 4 bases and V by 4 bases; bases with no gene match: 5. The CDR3 loop reads CASSWGQVGYGYTF. The CDR3 DNA follows: TGTGCCAGCAGCTGGGGACAGGTGGGCTATGGCTACACCTTC. Filled out from reference TRBV11-2 and TRBJ1-2, the complete variable domain reads EAGVAQSPRYKIIEKRQSVAFWCNPISGHATLYWYQQILGQGPKLLIQFQNNGVVDDSQLPKDRFSAERLKGVDSTLKIQPAKLEDSAVYLCASSWGQVGYGYTFGSGTRLTVV.

The rearrangement joins TRBV29-1 to TRBJ1-1, with a possible D match to TRBD1 (5 bases). V was pared by 4 bases and J by 2 bases, with 11 bases between. The CDR3 is 13 amino acids. CDR1 is SQVTM, CDR2 ANQGSEA, per germline. CDR3 in amino acids: CSVGPQGNTEAFF. The CDR3 DNA sequence: TGCAGCGTTGGCCCTCAGGGAAACACTGAAGCTTTCTTT.

The chain recombines TRBV18 with TRBJ1-2, with D possibly being TRBD1 (6 bases). Germline V lookup: CDR1 KGHSH, CDR2 LQKENI. The V gene lost 0 bases and the J gene lost 3 bases, with 14 bases spanning the gap. The CDR3 has 16 residues. The CDR3 loop is CASSPPSTGKDYGYTF. CDR3 in DNA: TGTGCCAGCTCACCACCGTCAACAGGGAAAGACTATGGCTACACCTTC.

The chain combines TRBV28 with TRBJ2-7; 11 nucleotides agree with TRBD2. The CDR3 covers 16 residues. Looked up from germline, CDR1 is MDHEN and CDR2 is SYDVKM. V gave up 3 bases and J gave up 3 bases; unmatched junction bases: 7. The CDR3 sequence is CASSFPTSGVDYEQYF. In DNA, the CDR3 is TGTGCCAGCAGTTTCCCGACTAGCGGGGTGGACTACGAGCAGTACTTC.

The chain recombines TRBV5-1 with TRBJ2-7; TRBD1 agrees at 7 bases. The CDR3 spans 14 residues. CDR1 is SGHRS, CDR2 YFSETQ, per germline. The V gene end was trimmed by 0 bases and the J gene end by 2 bases; junction bases not matched to a gene: 2. The CDR3, as DNA: TGCGCCAGCAGCTTGGGGGACAGACCCTACGAGCAGTACTTC. As protein: CASSLGDRPYEQYF.

DNA for the CDR3: TGTGCCAGCAGTGAAGCGGTTGAAGGACAGGTCCAGAATCAGCCCCAGCATTTT. It yields the protein CASSEAVEGQVQNQPQHF. The chain links TRBV6-1 to TRBJ1-5, with 7 bases aligning to TRBD1. Germline V gives CDR1 MNHNS, CDR2 SASEGT. Trimming took 0 bases from V and 4 from J; bases not matched to a gene: 12. CDR3 length equals 18 residues.

The chain combines TRBV6-1 with TRBJ1-5; 7 positions match TRBD1. The CDR3 runs to 14 residues. The junction had 11 bases not matched to a gene; V was cut back by 11 bases and J by 4 bases. Germline CDR1 MNHNS, CDR2 SASEGT. The CDR3 loop reads CAAPGTAQNQPQHF. As DNA, the CDR3 is TGTGCCGCCCCTGGGACAGCACAGAATCAGCCCCAGCATTTT.

The chain uses TRBV6-4 and TRBJ2-3, with 11 nucleotides matching TRBD2. The ends lost 3 bases at V and 5 bases at J; junction bases unmatched: 4. There are 15 residues in the CDR3. Germline CDR1 MRHNA, CDR2 SNTAGT. This CDR3 is CASSETSGVVDTQYF. Written as DNA, the CDR3 is TGTGCCAGCAGTGAGACTAGCGGGGTGGTAGATACGCAGTATTTT.

J is TRBJ1-6 and V is TRBV28; D not resolved. Germline values: CDR1 MDHEN, CDR2 SYDVKM. Trimming removed 8 bases from V and 5 bases from J, with 4 bases in between. The length of the CDR3 is 11 residues. The CDR3 here is CASQNNSPLHF. The CDR3 bases are TGTGCCAGCCAGAATAATTCACCCCTCCACTTT.

This chain uses TRBV28 with TRBJ1-1; D is unclear. The ends were cut back, 1 base at V and 4 bases at J, with 16 bases in the middle. CDR3 length: 16 residues. Looked up from germline, CDR1 is MDHEN and CDR2 is SYDVKM. The CDR3 coding sequence is TGTGCCAGCAGTTTATCCCCCGTTACAAGCGGCACTGAAGCTTTCTTT. Residues: CASSLSPVTSGTEAFF.

As for this clone: An end of the junction differs from the germline gene, which may be a read error. The rearrangement links TRBV7-9 to TRBJ1-1, with 8 bases aligning to TRBD1. There are 12 residues in the CDR3. Germline V lookup: CDR1 SEHNR, CDR2 FQNEAQ (reference sequence). DNA for the CDR3: TGTTCCAGCAGCTCCGGACAGGGAAGGACTTTCTTT. It codes for CSSSSGQGRTFF.

The J gene is TRBJ2-3, the V gene TRBV28; D is possibly TRBD1 (6 bases). The V and J ends lost 1 base and 1 base respectively, with 9 bases between them. CDR3 size: 15 residues. Germline V gene data show CDR1 as MDHEN and CDR2 as SYDVKM. The CDR3 DNA reads TGTGCCAGCAGTTTATACGAGGGGGGCACAGATACGCAGTATTTT. Translating it yields CASSLYEGGTDTQYF.

This clone was observed a handful of times. V usage is TRBV2 and J usage is TRBJ2-3, with 7 bases that match TRBD2. The length of the CDR3 is 15 residues. Germline lookup yields CDR1 SNHLY and CDR2 FYNNEI. The ends lost 4 bases at V and 3 bases at J; junction bases unmatched: 7. In nucleotides, the CDR3 is TGTGCCAGCAGTGTAAGCGGGGAGGGGACAGATACGCAGTATTTT. The encoded protein is CASSVSGEGTDTQYF.

The chain is built from TRBV28 and TRBJ1-1; no definite D call. This CDR3 contains 11 residues. V was pared by 4 bases and J by 7 bases, with 7 bases between. CDR1 is MDHEN, CDR2 SYDVKM, per germline. The CDR3 sequence is CASSSVREAFF. CDR3 in DNA: TGTGCCAGCAGTTCGGTCCGTGAAGCTTTCTTT.

The chain employs TRBV4-2 and TRBJ2-3; possible D gene TRBD2, 6 bases. The CDR3 loop spans 17 amino acids. The V and J ends lost 0 bases and 0 bases respectively, with 13 bases between them. Germline CDR1 and CDR2: LGHNA and YNFKEQ. The chain's CDR3 is CASSQDLGAGSTDTQYF. The CDR3 DNA sequence: TGTGCCAGCAGCCAAGATCTCGGGGCGGGGAGCACAGATACGCAGTATTTT.

This chain uses TRBV13 with TRBJ2-5; TRBD1 matches at 7 bases. The CDR3 extends over 12 amino acids. Losses at the gene ends were 6 bases for V and 11 bases for J; bases not matched to a gene: 9. CDR1 PRHDT and CDR2 FYEKMQ come from the germline V gene (reference sequence). The CDR3 DNA follows: TGTGCCAGCAGTCCGGGTCCGGGACAGCAGTACTTC. It is translated as CASSPGPGQQYF. Full variable domain (outside the CDR3, taken from reference TRBV13 and TRBJ2-5): AAGVIQSPRHLIKEKRETATLKCYPIPRHDTVYWYQQGPGQDPQFLISFYEKMQSDKGSIPDRFSAQQFSDYHSELNMSSLELGDSALYFCASSPGPGQQYFGPGTRLLVL.

This clone was seen only a few times. The genes are TRBV18 and TRBJ2-1; 10 bases are shared with TRBD2. This CDR3 is built from 15 residues. Per germline, CDR1 KGHSH and CDR2 LQKENI. The junction had 2 bases not matched to a gene; V was cut back by 0 bases and J by 6 bases. The CDR3 nucleotides are TGTGCCAGCTCACCACCAAGCGGGGGGGCCAATGAGCAGTTCTTC. Its protein product is CASSPPSGGANEQFF.

This chain joins TRBV2 and TRBJ2-6; 7 bases are a match to TRBD1. Germline CDR1 reads SNHLY; CDR2 reads FYNNEI. The V segment lost 4 bases and the J segment 0 bases; nucleotides outside the gene matches: 3. The CDR3 has 16 amino acids. CDR3 protein: CASSAGQSSGANVLTF. The CDR3 DNA sequence: TGTGCCAGCAGTGCGGGACAGTCCTCTGGGGCCAACGTCCTGACTTTC.

J is TRBJ1-5 and V is TRBV19, with D possibly TRBD1 on 5 matching bases. CDR1 and CDR2 (germline): LNHDA, SQIVND (reference sequence). The germline V and J ends were trimmed by 1 base and 0 bases, with 7 bases remaining between them. CDR3 length: 15 amino acids. The DNA of the CDR3 is TGTGCCAGTAGTATAGGACAGTATAGCAATCAGCCCCAGCATTTT. Translating gives CASSIGQYSNQPQHF.